Following are 25 T cell receptor beta chains from one sample sequenced in a study of T cell repertoires in cytomegalovirus infection. MiXCR, run by TCRdb on the reads, gives a single entry per CDR3 protein. This repertoire shows about 260,000 distinct CDR3 sequences, roughly an eighth found once; its top ten account for around 8.1%. The sample was PBMCs. All receptors derive from a human donor in good health (CMV status not recorded). Some clones in this sample may be carry-over from other donors' samples.

This clonotype was picked up many times. The chain uses TRBV7-9 and TRBJ2-7; D is undetermined. The germline V gene has CDR1 SEHNR and CDR2 FQNEAQ (reference sequence). The CDR3 totals 12 residues. Trimming cost V 1 base and J 4 bases, with 5 bases left between them. The CDR3 coding sequence is TGTGCCAGCAGCTTAGTCTCATACGAGCAGTACTTC. Protein product: CASSLVSYEQYF.

This clonotype was seen only a few times. The chain joins TRBV10-3 to TRBJ2-1; weak D call: TRBD1 (6 bases). The CDR3 has 13 residues. The V gene lost 4 bases and the J gene lost 5 bases, with 9 bases spanning the gap. CDR1 is ENHRY and CDR2 is SYGVKD in the germline V gene. The CDR3 DNA sequence: TGTGCCATCAGTGTTGGACAGCACAATGAGCAGTTCTTC. It is translated as CAISVGQHNEQFF.

The genes are TRBV20-1 and TRBJ1-2; the D gene is possibly TRBD1 (6 bases). The CDR3 extends over 12 amino acids. The germline V and J ends were trimmed by 6 bases and 6 bases, with 14 bases remaining between them. From germline, CDR1 is DFQATT and CDR2 SNEGSKA (reference sequence). Written as DNA, the CDR3 is TGCAGTGCGGGGAGGGGGATGGATGGCTACACCTTC. Its translation is CSAGRGMDGYTF.

This clonotype was counted at least ten times. The chain couples TRBV2 to TRBJ2-1, with TRBD1 identical over 8 bases. Germline V gene sequence: CDR1 SNHLY, CDR2 FYNNEI. The length of the CDR3 is 13 residues. After removal of 5 bases from V and 5 bases from J, the junction contained 2 bases not matched to a gene. CDR3 DNA sequence: TGTGCCAGCAGTCCGGACAGGGACAATGAGCAGTTCTTC. It encodes CASSPDRDNEQFF.

This clonotype came up a few times. The V gene is TRBV14, the J gene TRBJ2-1, with 8 bases matching TRBD2. V lost 0 bases and J lost 6; bases outside the gene matches: 4. The CDR3 is made up of 15 amino acids. From germline, CDR1 is SGHDN and CDR2 FVKESK. This CDR3 reads CASSQEGLGANEQFF. The CDR3 DNA reads TGTGCCAGCAGCCAAGAGGGACTAGGGGCCAATGAGCAGTTCTTC.

This CDR3 reads CASSSRALHEQYF. In nucleotides, the CDR3 is TGTGCCAGTAGTAGCAGGGCCCTCCACGAGCAGTACTTC. The chain has TRBV19 and TRBJ2-7; a possible D gene is TRBD1 (5 bases). Trimming took off 4 bases at V and 5 bases at J, with 12 bases between the two ends. The CDR3 contains 13 residues. Germline CDR1 is LNHDA and CDR2 is SQIVND (reference sequence).

J is TRBJ2-2 and V is TRBV29-1; 8 bases line up with TRBD1. The V and J ends lost 4 bases and 4 bases, in that order; junction bases with no gene match: 2. Germline values: CDR1 SQVTM, CDR2 ANQGSEA. The CDR3 sequence is 13 residues long. CDR3 residues: CSVGQGATGELFF. DNA of the CDR3: TGCAGCGTTGGGCAGGGGGCCACCGGGGAGCTGTTTTTT.

This clonotype was counted a few times. V is TRBV6-6 and J is TRBJ1-5; 7 bases match TRBD1. V trimming: 2 bases; J trimming: 4 bases; junction bases outside the gene matches: 11. The CDR3 consists of 17 residues. Germline V gene data show CDR1 as MNHNY and CDR2 as SVGAGI (reference sequence). The CDR3 nucleotides are TGTGCCAGCAGTTACCCCAGGCCCGGGACAGATAATCAGCCCCAGCATTTT. This codes for CASSYPRPGTDNQPQHF.

The genes are TRBV29-1 and TRBJ1-5; D uncertain. V was shortened by 4 bases and J by 0 bases, with 10 bases between the two germline ends. This CDR3 contains 14 residues. Germline V gene sequence: CDR1 SQVTM, CDR2 ANQGSEA. In nucleotides, the CDR3 is TGCAGCGTTGTTTGGGGATTTAGCAATCAGCCCCAGCATTTT. Amino acids: CSVVWGFSNQPQHF. The full variable domain, completed using reference TRBV29-1 and TRBJ1-5, is SAVISQKPSRDICQRGTSLTIQCQVDSQVTMMFWYRQQPGQSLTLIATANQGSEATYESGFVIDKFPISRPNLTFSTLTVSNMSPEDSSIYLCSVVWGFSNQPQHFGDGTRLSIL.

This clonotype was detected many times. The J gene is TRBJ1-2, the V gene TRBV14; D is unclear. CDR3 length: 14 amino acids. Germline-derived CDR1 and CDR2 are SGHDN and FVKESK. Trimming shortened V by 0 bases and J by 4 bases, and 9 bases separated the two germline ends. CDR3 coding DNA: TGTGCCAGCAGCCAAGATTCGGTGTCCTATGGCTACACCTTC. Translated: CASSQDSVSYGYTF.

This clonotype was recorded many times. V is TRBV7-3 and J is TRBJ2-3, with unresolved D. Germline CDR1 is SGHTA and CDR2 is FQGTGA. The germline V and J ends were trimmed by 3 bases and 2 bases, with 6 bases remaining between them. The CDR3 extends over 13 amino acids. CDR3 region: CASSLMHTDTQYF. CDR3 DNA: TGTGCCAGCAGCTTGATGCACACAGATACGCAGTATTTT.

This clonotype was detected ten times or more. The chain links TRBV7-8 to TRBJ2-3; D is perhaps TRBD2 (6 bases). The CDR3 is 15 amino acids. The germline V gene has CDR1 SGHVS and CDR2 FQNEAQ. The germline V and J ends were trimmed by 5 bases and 0 bases, with 12 bases remaining between them. Written as DNA, the CDR3 is TGTGCCAGCAGCACGCCCGGGACTAGCACAGATACGCAGTATTTT. Translating gives CASSTPGTSTDTQYF.

This clonotype was detected a few times. The chain employs TRBV19 and TRBJ1-1; D call uncertain. Germline CDR1 reads LNHDA; CDR2 reads SQIVND (reference sequence). This CDR3 contains 14 residues. V lost 7 bases, J lost 5 bases, and 17 bases lay in between. The CDR3 coding sequence is TGTGCCAGTACCCCGGGAGGTTTGGGGACTGAAGCTTTCTTT. Translated: CASTPGGLGTEAFF.

Concerning this clonotype itself: A much larger clone is a single base away; this may be a read error. This sequence joins TRBV28 and TRBJ1-5; maybe TRBD1 (6 bases). CDR3 length equals 16 residues. The V gene's germline CDR1 is MDHEN and CDR2 SYDVKM. CDR3: CASLTTKRRDNQPQRF. CDR3 nucleotide sequence: TGTGCCAGCCTAACGACCAAACGCAGGGACAATCAGCCCCAGCGTTTT.

This rearrangement joins TRBV5-1 to TRBJ2-1; 10 positions match TRBD1. V was clipped by 0 bases and J by 3 bases; unmatched bases: 3. The CDR3 loop spans 16 amino acids. Germline V gene lookup returns CDR1 SGHRS and CDR2 YFSETQ. The DNA for the CDR3 is TGCGCCAGCAGCTTGGATGGGACAGGGGTCTACAATGAGCAGTTCTTC. It is translated as CASSLDGTGVYNEQFF.

This chain connects TRBV15 to TRBJ1-5; D remains unclear. The germline gives CDR1 LNHNV, CDR2 YYDKDF (reference sequence). CDR3 size: 12 residues. Trimming removed 1 base at V and 7 bases at J, with 5 bases between. CDR3 in DNA: TGTGCCACCAGCAGAGCTGAACAGCCCCAGCATTTT. Translation gives CATSRAEQPQHF.

At least ten counts were recorded for this clonotype. The gene calls are TRBV7-6 and TRBJ2-6; D uncertain. V was pared by 5 bases and J by 0 bases, with 8 bases between. This CDR3 has 15 amino acids. Germline V gene lookup returns CDR1 SGHVS and CDR2 FNYEAQ. The CDR3 nucleotides are TGTGCCAGCAGCCCGCGCGGCTCTGGGGCCAACGTCCTGACTTTC. Amino acid sequence: CASSPRGSGANVLTF.

With respect to this clonotype: This sequence may be a read error, since a much larger clone differs from it by one base. The J gene is TRBJ2-2, the V gene TRBV12-3 or TRBV12-4; the D gene is possibly TRBD2 (5 bases). The CDR3 is 13 amino acids. CDR3 protein: CASRTIRTGELVF. CDR3 sequence (DNA): TGTGCCAGCAGGACTATAAGGACCGGGGAGCTGGTTTTT.

This clonotype was counted ten times or more. The V and J genes are TRBV2 and TRBJ2-4; TRBD1 matches 11 bases. The V gene end was trimmed by 7 bases and the J gene end by 9 bases; junction bases not matched to a gene: 5. The CDR3 runs 13 residues. Germline CDR1 reads SNHLY; CDR2 reads FYNNEI. The CDR3: CASIRTGGVIQYF. The CDR3 nucleotides are TGTGCCAGCATCCGGACAGGGGGCGTCATTCAGTACTTC.

The chain joins TRBV20-1 to TRBJ1-4; TRBD1 aligns across 7 bases. CDR3 size: 14 residues. The germline CDR1 and CDR2 sequences are DFQATT and SNEGSKA (reference sequence). Trimming removed 4 bases from V and 10 bases from J; junction bases left unmatched: 12. The CDR3, as DNA: TGCAGTGCTACCCCGGGACAGCCTATGGGAAAACTGTTTTTT. Residues: CSATPGQPMGKLFF.

This clonotype was observed a few times. The CDR3 nucleotides read TGCGCCAGCAGCTTGGTGGCGGGAGTAACCTACGAGCAGTACTTC. Its translation is CASSLVAGVTYEQYF. V and J are TRBV5-1 and TRBJ2-7; 7 bases are shared with TRBD2. The trim removed 0 bases at V and 2 bases at J, leaving 5 bases unmatched. CDR3 length: 15 amino acids. The germline CDR1 and CDR2 sequences are SGHRS and YFSETQ.

This clonotype was detected many times. V and J are TRBV12-3 or TRBV12-4 and TRBJ2-7, with D tentatively TRBD2 (6 bases). The CDR3 has 13 amino acids. With 6 bases removed from V and 4 bases from J, the gap between germline ends came to 13 bases. CDR3 DNA sequence: TGTGCCAGCAGCCGGGACGGGGGATACGAGCAGTACTTC. Its translation is CASSRDGGYEQYF.

This clonotype came up a few times. The chain links TRBV19 to TRBJ2-5; D unresolved. The length of the CDR3 is 15 residues. Per the germline V gene, CDR1 is LNHDA and CDR2 is SQIVND (reference sequence). V lost 2 bases to trimming and J lost 1 base, with 11 bases between them. The CDR3 nucleotides are TGTGCCAGTAGTATAATAGGAGTGGGCCAAGAGACCCAGTACTTC. The encoded protein is CASSIIGVGQETQYF.

This clonotype was seen more than once but under ten times. V usage is TRBV7-6 and J usage is TRBJ2-3; perhaps D is TRBD1 or TRBD2 (5 bases each). Germline-derived CDR1 and CDR2 are SGHVS and FNYEAQ. V shed 2 bases and J shed 4 bases, with 10 bases lying between them. The CDR3 has 14 residues. The CDR3 DNA is TGTGCCAGCAGCTTATCCGTGGGGGCAGATACGCAGTATTTT. Its protein product is CASSLSVGADTQYF.

This clonotype was seen a few times. The rearrangement joins TRBV4-1 to TRBJ2-5, with 8 bases that match TRBD1. Germline CDR1 is MGHRA and CDR2 is YSYEKL. J lost 4 bases, V lost 3 bases, and 10 bases had no gene match. The CDR3 covers 16 residues. The CDR3, as DNA: TGCGCCAGCAGCCACAACCTGGGACAGGACAGAGAGACCCAGTACTTC. Protein: CASSHNLGQDRETQYF.